The 21 T cell receptor beta chains below all came from one sample that was sequenced in a study of early T cells in non-severe SARS-CoV-2 infection. In TCRdb, the 5' RACE reads were re-called with MiXCR into one record per CDR3 protein. The table has roughly 100,000 distinct CDR3 sequences, about an eighth seen once. What was sequenced was whole blood. Source of these receptors: an adult who was a healthcare worker with PCR-confirmed SARS-CoV-2 infection or an uninfected control (not recorded which).

The chain joins TRBV6-6 to TRBJ2-3; TRBD1 is a possible D gene (5 bases). The CDR3 runs 17 residues. Germline V gives CDR1 MNHNY, CDR2 SVGAGI (reference sequence). Trimming removed 0 bases from V and 1 base from J, with 14 bases in between. Written as DNA, the CDR3 is TGTGCCAGCAGTTACTCGATGGGGCGGACACGCACAGATACGCAGTATTTT. Translating gives CASSYSMGRTRTDTQYF.

The rearrangement links TRBV7-3 to TRBJ1-1; TRBD1 is a possible D gene (5 bases). Deletions cut 4 bases from V and 2 bases from J, with 11 bases between. This CDR3 is 14 amino acids long. Germline V gene lookup returns CDR1 SGHTA and CDR2 FQGTGA. Here the CDR3 reads CASSSGHANTEAFF. For the CDR3, the DNA is TGTGCCAGCAGCTCCGGACACGCAAACACTGAAGCTTTCTTT.

This clonotype has a handful of counts. The CDR3 loop reads CASSSYKPGTRDEQFF. The CDR3 nucleotides read TGTGCCAGCAGCTCCTACAAACCCGGGACTAGAGATGAGCAGTTCTTC. This chain joins TRBV11-2 and TRBJ2-1, with TRBD2 matching 8 bases. V lost 4 bases, J lost 8 bases, and 13 bases stayed unmatched. Per the germline V gene, CDR1 is SGHAT and CDR2 is FQNNGV. This CDR3 has 16 residues.

The chain has TRBV7-8 and TRBJ1-2; the match to TRBD1 covers 8 bases. Germline loops: CDR1 SGHVS, CDR2 FQNEAQ. The ends lost 3 bases at V and 6 bases at J; junction bases unmatched: 12. The length of the CDR3 is 16 residues. The CDR3 protein is CASSFPVGQGFNGYTF. In nucleotides, the CDR3 is TGTGCCAGCAGCTTTCCCGTTGGACAGGGATTCAATGGCTACACCTTC.

The table lists this clonotype with many counts. The chain has TRBV12-3 or TRBV12-4 and TRBJ1-1, with 10 positions matching TRBD1. The length of the CDR3 is 13 residues. V dropped 7 bases and J dropped 4; count of bases not matched to a gene: 3. CDR3 DNA: TGTGCCAGCATCAGGACAGGGGGCACTGAAGCTTTCTTT. Amino acid sequence: CASIRTGGTEAFF.

Many counts were recorded for this clonotype. V gene TRBV27 combines with J gene TRBJ2-7; D is possibly TRBD2 (6 bases). In germline, CDR1 is MNHEY, CDR2 SMNVEV (reference sequence). V lost 6 bases to trimming and J lost 4 bases, with 19 bases between them. The CDR3 extends over 15 amino acids. The CDR3 bases are TGTGCCAGCAGACCCTCCGGAGGGGCGTTATACGAGCAGTACTTC. Protein sequence: CASRPSGGALYEQYF.

The chain combines TRBV11-2 with TRBJ2-1, with D perhaps matching TRBD1 or TRBD2 (6 bases each). Germline CDR1 and CDR2: SGHAT and FQNNGV. V lost 4 bases to trimming and J lost 0 bases, with 13 bases between them. CDR3 size: 16 residues. CDR3 sequence (DNA): TGTGCCAGCAGCTCCTACAAGGGGGGCTCCTACAATGAGCAGTTCTTC. Protein sequence: CASSSYKGGSYNEQFF.

The gene calls are TRBV20-1 and TRBJ2-7; maybe TRBD2 (6 bases). Germline CDR1 is DFQATT and CDR2 is SNEGSKA (reference sequence). V was cut by 7 bases and J by 2 bases, with 15 bases left in between. CDR3 length: 13 amino acids. The CDR3 DNA is TGCAGTGTTGCCGGGACTCCCACCTACGAGCAGTACTTC. It is translated as CSVAGTPTYEQYF.

This clonotype was observed at least ten times. The chain couples TRBV2 to TRBJ2-1; weak D call: TRBD1 (6 bases). This CDR3 is built from 12 residues. Germline assignment: CDR1 SNHLY and CDR2 FYNNEI. CDR3 amino acids: CAARGSAYEQFF. CDR3 bases: TGTGCAGCAAGGGGGAGCGCCTATGAGCAGTTCTTC.

The sample holds a few counts of this clonotype. The chain combines TRBV6-5 with TRBJ2-1; 8 nucleotides agree with TRBD2. The V gene end was trimmed by 6 bases and the J gene end by 6 bases; junction bases not matched to a gene: 10. This CDR3 is 15 amino acids long. Germline values: CDR1 MNHEY, CDR2 SVGAGI. Here the CDR3 reads CASSQGLVAINEQFF. The CDR3 DNA follows: TGTGCCAGCAGCCAGGGACTAGTGGCGATCAATGAGCAGTTCTTC.

This clonotype was picked up many times. The chain links TRBV4-3 to TRBJ2-7, with TRBD1 identical over 7 bases. The CDR3 length is 16 residues. Germline CDR1 and CDR2: LGHNA and YSLEER. The V gene end was trimmed by 2 bases and the J gene end by 2 bases; junction bases not matched to a gene: 9. The CDR3 DNA reads TGCGCCAGCAGCCAAACTCGGGGACAGCGAACCTACGAGCAGTACTTC. This sequence encodes CASSQTRGQRTYEQYF.

This sequence joins TRBV5-4 and TRBJ2-1; 8 positions match TRBD2. Germline CDR1 is SGHNT and CDR2 is YYREEE (reference sequence). This CDR3 has 15 residues. Losses at the gene ends were 4 bases for V and 7 bases for J; bases not matched to a gene: 10. As DNA, the CDR3 is TGTGCCAGCAGCCCCACCGGACTAGCTCTGAATGAGCAGTTCTTC. Its translation: CASSPTGLALNEQFF.

This chain links TRBV27 with TRBJ2-5; possibly TRBD1 or TRBD2 for D (5 bases each). Germline values: CDR1 MNHEY, CDR2 SMNVEV (reference sequence). The CDR3 covers 17 residues. Between the trimmed V and J ends, which lost 1 base and 0 bases, there was a span of 15 bases. The CDR3 spells CASSLYGDQAYQETQYF. For the CDR3, the DNA is TGTGCCAGCAGTTTATACGGGGACCAAGCCTACCAAGAGACCCAGTACTTC.

The chain is built from TRBV28 and TRBJ1-6, with a possible D match to TRBD1 (5 bases). The V and J ends lost 8 bases and 7 bases respectively, with 18 bases between them. The CDR3 spans 15 residues. In germline, CDR1 is MDHEN, CDR2 SYDVKM. The CDR3, as DNA: TGTGCCAGCGTCCGATTCGGGACGGTGAATTCACCCCTCCACTTT. Translated: CASVRFGTVNSPLHF.

This clonotype appeared a few times. The rearrangement links TRBV24-1 to TRBJ2-1, with 14 bases aligning to TRBD2. The CDR3 consists of 17 residues. V gave up 4 bases and J gave up 7 bases; unmatched junction bases: 8. Germline V lookup: CDR1 KGHDR, CDR2 SFDVKD. The CDR3 DNA follows: TGTGCCACCAGTGAGTCGAGACTAGCGGGAGGGTGGAATGAGCAGTTCTTC. This codes for CATSESRLAGGWNEQFF.

The chain is built from TRBV11-2 and TRBJ2-7; 8 bases agree with TRBD2. The trim removed 1 base at V and 6 bases at J, leaving 5 bases unmatched. There are 14 residues in the CDR3. Germline-derived CDR1 and CDR2 are SGHAT and FQNNGV. This chain's CDR3 is CASSLAGGPLEQYF. Here the CDR3 DNA reads TGTGCCAGCAGCTTAGCGGGAGGGCCTCTCGAGCAGTACTTC.

This clonotype occurred a few times. The J gene is TRBJ2-1, the V gene TRBV4-2; TRBD2 aligns across 8 bases. This CDR3 contains 18 residues. V dropped 0 bases and J dropped 3; count of bases not matched to a gene: 10. In germline, CDR1 is LGHNA, CDR2 YNFKEQ. Here the CDR3 DNA reads TGTGCCAGCAGCCAAGAAGAAACACGGGAGGGAAACTACAATGAGCAGTTCTTC. Encoded protein: CASSQEETREGNYNEQFF.

This clonotype was observed many times. The V call is TRBV20-1, the J call TRBJ2-5, with D possibly TRBD1 on 6 matching bases. This CDR3 is built from 10 residues. The V gene lost 5 bases and the J gene lost 5 bases, with 6 bases spanning the gap. The germline V gene has CDR1 DFQATT and CDR2 SNEGSKA (reference sequence). The CDR3 DNA sequence: TGCAGTGCTCAGGGGGAGACCCAGTACTTC. It specifies CSAQGETQYF.

The V gene is TRBV28, the J gene TRBJ2-3; possible D gene TRBD1, 6 bases. The CDR3 extends over 14 amino acids. Germline lookup yields CDR1 MDHEN and CDR2 SYDVKM. V gave up 4 bases and J gave up 4 bases, with 12 bases separating them. The CDR3 loop is CASSSGVWADTQYF. The CDR3, as DNA: TGTGCCAGCAGTTCAGGGGTTTGGGCAGATACGCAGTATTTT.

The chain couples TRBV5-1 to TRBJ1-3; D is possibly TRBD1 (5 bases). This CDR3 spans 15 amino acids. Germline CDR1 reads SGHRS; CDR2 reads YFSETQ. V was pared by 0 bases and J by 4 bases, with 11 bases between. CDR3 region: CASSLGTGDGNTIYF. CDR3 bases: TGCGCCAGCAGCTTGGGTACAGGAGACGGAAACACCATATATTTT. Variable domain in full (rest from reference TRBV5-1 and TRBJ1-3): KAGVTQTPRYLIKTRGQQVTLSCSPISGHRSVSWYQQTPGQGLQFLFEYFSETQRNKGNFPGRFSGRQFSNSRSEMNVSTLELGDSALYLCASSLGTGDGNTIYFGEGSWLTVV.

In this sample, this clonotype turned up many times. V is TRBV12-3 or TRBV12-4 and J is TRBJ2-5, with D perhaps TRBD1 (5 bases). The CDR3 contains 15 residues. V dropped 3 bases and J dropped 1 base, with 12 bases sitting between them. CDR3 region: CASSFPDSAQETQYF. CDR3 coding DNA: TGTGCCAGCAGTTTCCCCGACAGTGCCCAAGAGACCCAGTACTTC.